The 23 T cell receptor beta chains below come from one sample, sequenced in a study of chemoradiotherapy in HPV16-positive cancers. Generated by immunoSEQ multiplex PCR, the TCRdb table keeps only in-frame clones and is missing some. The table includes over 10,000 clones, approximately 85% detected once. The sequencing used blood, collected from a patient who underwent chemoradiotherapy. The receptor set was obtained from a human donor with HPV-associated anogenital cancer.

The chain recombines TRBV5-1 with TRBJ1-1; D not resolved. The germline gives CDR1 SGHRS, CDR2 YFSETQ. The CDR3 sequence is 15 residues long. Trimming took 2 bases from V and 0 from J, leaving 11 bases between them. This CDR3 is CASSLKVGMNTEAFF. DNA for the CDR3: TGCGCCAGCAGCTTAAAGGTGGGGATGAACACTGAAGCTTTCTTT.

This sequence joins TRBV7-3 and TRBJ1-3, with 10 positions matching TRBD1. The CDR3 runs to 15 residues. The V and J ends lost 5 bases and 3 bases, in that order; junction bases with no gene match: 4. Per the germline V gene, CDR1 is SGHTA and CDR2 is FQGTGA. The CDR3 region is CASSMTGGFGNTIYF. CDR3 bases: TGTGCCAGCAGCATGACAGGGGGCTTTGGAAACACCATATATTTT.

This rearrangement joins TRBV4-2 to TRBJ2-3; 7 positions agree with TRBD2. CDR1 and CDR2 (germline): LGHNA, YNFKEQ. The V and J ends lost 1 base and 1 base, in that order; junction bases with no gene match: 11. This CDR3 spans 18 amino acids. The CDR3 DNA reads TGTGCCAGCAGCCAAGTTGGGGCGGGGAGCGGGGGCACAGATACGCAGTATTTT. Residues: CASSQVGAGSGGTDTQYF.

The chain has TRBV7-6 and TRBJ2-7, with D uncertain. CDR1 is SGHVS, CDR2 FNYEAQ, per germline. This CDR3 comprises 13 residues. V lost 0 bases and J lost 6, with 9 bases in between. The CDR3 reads CASSLAAGREQYV. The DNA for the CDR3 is TGTGCCAGCAGCTTAGCTGCCGGGCGCGAGCAGTACGTC.

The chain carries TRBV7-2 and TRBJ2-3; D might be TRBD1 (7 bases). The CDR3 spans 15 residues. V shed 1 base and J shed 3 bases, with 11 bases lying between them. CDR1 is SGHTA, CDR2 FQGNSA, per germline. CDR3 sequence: CASSLETGRTDTQYF. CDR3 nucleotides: TGTGCCAGCAGCTTAGAGACAGGGAGGACAGATACGCAGTATTTT.

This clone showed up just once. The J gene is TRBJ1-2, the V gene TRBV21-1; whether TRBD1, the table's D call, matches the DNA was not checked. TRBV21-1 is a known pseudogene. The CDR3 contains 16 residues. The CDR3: CASSNRDSCNKCGYTF. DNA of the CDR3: TGTGCCAGCAGCAACCGGGACAGTTGTAACAAATGTGGCTACACCTTC.

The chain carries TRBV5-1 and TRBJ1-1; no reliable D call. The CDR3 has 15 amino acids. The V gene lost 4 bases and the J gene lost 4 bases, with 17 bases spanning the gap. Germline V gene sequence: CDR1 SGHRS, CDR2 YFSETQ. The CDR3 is CASSHSKAVGTEAFF. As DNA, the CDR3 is TGCGCCAGCAGCCACTCAAAAGCGGTGGGCACTGAAGCTTTCTTT.

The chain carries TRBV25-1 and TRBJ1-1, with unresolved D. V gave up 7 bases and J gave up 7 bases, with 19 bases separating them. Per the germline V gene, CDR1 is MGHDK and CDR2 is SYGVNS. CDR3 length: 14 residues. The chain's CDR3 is CASTPIGISHEAFF. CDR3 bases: TGTGCCAGCACCCCGATAGGGATTTCTCATGAAGCTTTCTTT.

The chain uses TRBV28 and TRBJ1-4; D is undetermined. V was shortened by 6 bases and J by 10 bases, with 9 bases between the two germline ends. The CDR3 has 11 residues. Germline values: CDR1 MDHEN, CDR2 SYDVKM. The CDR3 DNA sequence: TGTGCCAGCAGGGAGAGAGCAAAACTGTTTTTT. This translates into CASRERAKLFF.

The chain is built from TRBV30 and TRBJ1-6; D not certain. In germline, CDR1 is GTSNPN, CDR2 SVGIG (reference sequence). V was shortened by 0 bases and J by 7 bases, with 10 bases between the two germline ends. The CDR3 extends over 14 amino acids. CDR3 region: CAWSVGPDNSPLHF. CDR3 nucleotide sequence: TGTGCCTGGAGTGTAGGGCCAGACAATTCACCCCTCCACTTT.

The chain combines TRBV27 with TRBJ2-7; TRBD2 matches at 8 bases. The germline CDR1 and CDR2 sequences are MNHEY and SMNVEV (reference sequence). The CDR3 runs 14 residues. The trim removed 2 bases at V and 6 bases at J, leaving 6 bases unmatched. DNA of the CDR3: TGTGCCAGCAGTTTAGGTAGCGGGGTGGGCGAGCAGTACTTC. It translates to CASSLGSGVGEQYF.

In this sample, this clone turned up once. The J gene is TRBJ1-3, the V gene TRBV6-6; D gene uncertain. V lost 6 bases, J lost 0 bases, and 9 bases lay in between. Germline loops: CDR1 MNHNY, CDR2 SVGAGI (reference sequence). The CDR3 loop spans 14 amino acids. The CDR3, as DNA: TGTGCCAGCAGCGAGGTATCCTCTGGAAACACCATATATTTT. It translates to CASSEVSSGNTIYF.

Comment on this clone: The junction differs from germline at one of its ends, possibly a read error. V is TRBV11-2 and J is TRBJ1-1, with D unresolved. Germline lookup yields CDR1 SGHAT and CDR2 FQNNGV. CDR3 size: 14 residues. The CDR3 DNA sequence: TGCGCCAGCAGCCAAGAGCTCACCCTCACTGAAGCTTTCTTT. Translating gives CASSQELTLTEAFF.

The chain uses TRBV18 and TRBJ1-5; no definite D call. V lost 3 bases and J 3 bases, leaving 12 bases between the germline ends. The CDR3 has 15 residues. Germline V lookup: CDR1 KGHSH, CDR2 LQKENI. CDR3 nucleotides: TGTGCCAGCTCACCGCGCGACGGGGACAATCAGCCCCAGCATTTT. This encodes CASSPRDGDNQPQHF.

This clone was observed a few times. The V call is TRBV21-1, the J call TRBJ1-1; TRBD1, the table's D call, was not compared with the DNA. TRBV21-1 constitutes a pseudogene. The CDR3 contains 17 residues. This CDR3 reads CASGRDRGPQMNTEAFF. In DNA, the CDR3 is TGTGCCAGCGGACGTGACAGGGGGCCCCAAATGAACACTGAAGCTTTCTTT.

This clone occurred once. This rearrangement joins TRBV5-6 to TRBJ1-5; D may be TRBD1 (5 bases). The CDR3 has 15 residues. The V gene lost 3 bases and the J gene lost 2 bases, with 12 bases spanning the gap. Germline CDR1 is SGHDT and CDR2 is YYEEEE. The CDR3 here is CASSWGGGGNQPQHF. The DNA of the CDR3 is TGTGCCAGCAGCTGGGGGGGAGGCGGCAATCAGCCCCAGCATTTT.

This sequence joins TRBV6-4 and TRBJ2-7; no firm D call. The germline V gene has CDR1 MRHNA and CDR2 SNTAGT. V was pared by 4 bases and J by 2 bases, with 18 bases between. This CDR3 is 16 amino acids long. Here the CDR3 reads CASSVSTFWVAYEQYF. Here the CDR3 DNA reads TGTGCCAGCAGTGTGAGCACGTTCTGGGTCGCCTACGAGCAGTACTTC.

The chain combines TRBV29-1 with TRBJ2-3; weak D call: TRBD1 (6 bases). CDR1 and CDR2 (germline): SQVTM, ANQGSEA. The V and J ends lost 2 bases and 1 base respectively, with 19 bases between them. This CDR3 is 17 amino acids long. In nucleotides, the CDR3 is TGCAGCGTTGAAAGGGGAGCAGGGGCAAAAGGCACAGATACGCAGTATTTT. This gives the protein CSVERGAGAKGTDTQYF.

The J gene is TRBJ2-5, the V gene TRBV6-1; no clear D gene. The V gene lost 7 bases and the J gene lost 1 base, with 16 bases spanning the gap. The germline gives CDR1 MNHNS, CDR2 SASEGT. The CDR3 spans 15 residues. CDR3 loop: CASIRTRTFQETQYF. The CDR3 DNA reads TGTGCCAGCATCCGGACCCGAACCTTCCAAGAGACCCAGTACTTC.

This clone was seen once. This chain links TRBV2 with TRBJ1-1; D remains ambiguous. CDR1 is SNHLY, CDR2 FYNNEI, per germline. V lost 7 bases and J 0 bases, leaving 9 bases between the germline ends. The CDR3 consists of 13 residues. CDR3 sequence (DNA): TGTGCCAGCACCAATCCCATGAACACTGAAGCTTTCTTT. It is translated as CASTNPMNTEAFF. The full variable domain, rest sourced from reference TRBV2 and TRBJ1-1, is EPEVTQTPSHQVTQMGQEVILRCVPISNHLYFYWYRQILGQKVEFLVSFYNNEISEKSEIFDDQFSVERPDGSNFTLKIRSTKLEDSAMYFCASTNPMNTEAFFGQGTRLTVV.

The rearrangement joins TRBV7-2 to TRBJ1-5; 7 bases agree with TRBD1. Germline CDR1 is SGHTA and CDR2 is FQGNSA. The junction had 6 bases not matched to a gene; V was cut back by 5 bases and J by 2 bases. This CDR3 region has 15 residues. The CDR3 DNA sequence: TGTGCCAGCAGCCCGCGGACAGGAGGCAATCAGCCCCAGCATTTT. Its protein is CASSPRTGGNQPQHF.

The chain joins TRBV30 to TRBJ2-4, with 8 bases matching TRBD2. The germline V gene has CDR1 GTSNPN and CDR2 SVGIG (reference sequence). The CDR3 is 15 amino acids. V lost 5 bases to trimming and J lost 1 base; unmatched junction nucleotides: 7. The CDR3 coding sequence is TGTGCCTGGGCGGGAGGTGGAGGGGCCAAAAACATTCAGTACTTC. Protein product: CAWAGGGGAKNIQYF.

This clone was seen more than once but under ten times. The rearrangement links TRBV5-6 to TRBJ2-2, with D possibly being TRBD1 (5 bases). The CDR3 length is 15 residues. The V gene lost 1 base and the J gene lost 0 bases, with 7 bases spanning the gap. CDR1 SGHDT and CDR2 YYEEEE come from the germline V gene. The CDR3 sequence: CASSLQGSNTGELFF. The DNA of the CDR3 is TGTGCCAGCAGCTTGCAGGGTTCGAACACCGGGGAGCTGTTTTTT. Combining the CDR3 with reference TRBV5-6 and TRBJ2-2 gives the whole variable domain DAGVTQSPTHLIKTRGQQVTLRCSPKSGHDTVSWYQQALGQGPQFIFQYYEEEERQRGNFPDRFSGHQFPNYSSELNVNALLLGDSALYLCASSLQGSNTGELFFGEGSRLTVL.